Shown below are 10 T cell receptor beta chains from a single sample sequenced in a study of blood T cell repertoires in COVID-19. Profiling relied on immunoSEQ multiplex PCR, and the TCRdb table lists in-frame clones only, not all of them. The sample has 130,000 or so clones; about nine tenths are singletons. The specimen sequenced was peripheral blood. Source of these receptors: a man aged 35 to 55 with acute or convalescent COVID-19.

V and J are TRBV5-1 and TRBJ2-7, with D possibly matching TRBD2 (6 bases). Trimming took off 5 bases at V and 5 bases at J, with 17 bases between the two ends. CDR3 length: 14 residues. The germline V gene has CDR1 SGHRS and CDR2 YFSETQ. As DNA, the CDR3 is TGCGCCAGCAGGTTAGCAGTGGGGGGACACGAGCAGTACTTC. Amino acids: CASRLAVGGHEQYF.

This clone has just one count. At one end, the junction sequence differs from germline, possibly due to a read error. The rearrangement links TRBV7-2 to TRBJ1-1; D not resolved. The CDR3 length is 16 residues. In germline, CDR1 is SGHTA, CDR2 FQGNSA. CDR3 protein: CASSIAWSNRGTEAFF. CDR3 sequence (DNA): TGTGCCAGCAGCATAGCCTGGTCGAACCGGGGCACTGAAGCTTTCTTT.

This chain joins TRBV18 and TRBJ2-7, with D perhaps TRBD1 (7 bases). Trimming stripped 6 bases from V and 4 bases from J, with 16 bases between. Germline V lookup: CDR1 KGHSH, CDR2 LQKENI. This CDR3 has 14 amino acids. The CDR3 region has the DNA TGTGCCAGCTCGGCAGGGGGGATTGCTTACGAGCAGTACTTC. It yields the protein CASSAGGIAYEQYF.

The rearrangement uses TRBV9 and TRBJ1-2; no firm D call. The CDR3 contains 14 residues. Trimming removed 4 bases from V and 0 bases from J, with 10 bases in between. Germline-derived CDR1 and CDR2 are SGDLS and YYNGEE. The CDR3 region is CASSPHGANYGYTF. The CDR3 region has the DNA TGTGCCAGCAGCCCCCACGGGGCTAACTATGGCTACACCTTC.

The chain is built from TRBV9 and TRBJ2-2, with 7 bases fitting TRBD1. The CDR3 spans 20 residues. With 0 bases clipped from V and 0 bases from J, the junction kept 14 bases outside the gene matches. Germline lookup yields CDR1 SGDLS and CDR2 YYNGEE. The CDR3: CASSVARGLDREPNTGELFF. For the CDR3, the DNA is TGTGCCAGCAGCGTAGCTAGGGGATTAGACAGGGAGCCGAACACCGGGGAGCTGTTTTTT.

This rearrangement joins TRBV5-1 to TRBJ1-1, with 8 bases lining up with TRBD1. The J segment lost 1 base and the V segment lost 4 bases, leaving 12 bases of the junction unmatched. Germline CDR1 reads SGHRS; CDR2 reads YFSETQ. This CDR3 comprises 17 residues. CDR3 bases: TGCGCCAGCAGCCGCGTCGGGACAGGCCTTTCGAACACTGAAGCTTTCTTT. It codes for CASSRVGTGLSNTEAFF. The entire variable domain, with the rest obtained from reference TRBV5-1 and TRBJ1-1, is as follows: KAGVTQTPRYLIKTRGQQVTLSCSPISGHRSVSWYQQTPGQGLQFLFEYFSETQRNKGNFPGRFSGRQFSNSRSEMNVSTLELGDSALYLCASSRVGTGLSNTEAFFGQGTRLTVV.

The rearrangement joins TRBV29-1 to TRBJ1-2; 7 bases are a match to TRBD1. Unmatched junction bases numbered 12, after V lost 7 bases and J lost 7 bases. Germline V CDR1 and CDR2: SQVTM, ANQGSEA. The length of the CDR3 is 13 residues. DNA for the CDR3: TGCAGCGCCCTCACAGGGGATGTTTCTGGCTACACCTTC. This encodes CSALTGDVSGYTF. Filled out from reference TRBV29-1 and TRBJ1-2, the complete variable domain reads SAVISQKPSRDICQRGTSLTIQCQVDSQVTMMFWYRQQPGQSLTLIATANQGSEATYESGFVIDKFPISRPNLTFSTLTVSNMSPEDSSIYLCSALTGDVSGYTFGSGTRLTVV.

In its sample, this clone was seen once. The chain has TRBV5-1 and TRBJ2-5, with D unclear. V lost 0 bases and J 1 base, leaving 10 bases between the germline ends. The CDR3 spans 15 residues. The germline V gene encodes CDR1 SGHRS and CDR2 YFSETQ. The CDR3 region is CASSLDSPGQETQYF. The CDR3 DNA sequence: TGCGCCAGCAGCTTGGATTCTCCAGGCCAAGAGACCCAGTACTTC.

Notes on this clone: A junction boundary mismatches the germline segment, possibly from a read error. Written as DNA, the CDR3 is TGTGCTAGCAGCCCTGGACTAGCGGTGAACACCGGGGAGCTGTTTTTT. This translates into CASSPGLAVNTGELFF. The chain has TRBV7-7 and TRBJ2-2; TRBD2 aligns across 10 bases. Germline-derived CDR1 and CDR2 are SSHAT and FNYEAQ (reference sequence). The CDR3 has 16 residues.

This rearrangement joins TRBV30 to TRBJ2-7, with 7 bases aligning to TRBD2. The CDR3 is 15 amino acids. Per the germline V gene, CDR1 is GTSNPN and CDR2 is SVGIG (reference sequence). Losses at the gene ends were 3 bases for V and 3 bases for J; bases not matched to a gene: 11. CDR3 amino acids: CAWSHSTSVVYEQYF. CDR3 in DNA: TGTGCCTGGAGCCATAGTACTAGCGTCGTCTACGAGCAGTACTTC.